Sequencing of this T cell receptor beta chain was carried out in a study of blood T cell repertoires in COVID-19. About the research overall: PBMCs, B-cell-depleted T cells, or T cells were the source of the cDNA or gDNA that made up the material.

Source study methods: Estimates of nucleated cell counts were drawn from the amplification of reference gene primers. Sequenced by immunoSEQ multiplex PCR; TCRdb stores in-frame clones only, minus some. D and trimming come from the DNA, and the V and J calls and clone size come from that table. Here the sample spans 210,000 or so clones, about nine tenths being singletons. CDR1 and CDR2 from the germline V gene are MNHEY and SVGAGI. The V segment lost 7 bases and the J segment 9 bases; nucleotides outside the gene matches: 13. CDR3 size: 15 residues. The TCR was taken from a woman aged 55-75 years with acute or convalescent COVID-19. The specimen was peripheral blood. The V and J genes are TRBV6-5 and TRBJ2-1, with 9 positions matching TRBD1. In DNA, the CDR3 is TGTGCCAGCACTACTAGGACAGGGGCGGCGGGTGAGCAGTTCTTC. The encoded protein is CASTTRTGAAGEQFF.